This T cell receptor (beta chain) was sequenced during a study of control samples from healthy donors and cancer patients. V was clipped by 3 bases and J by 1 base, with 17 bases between them. Germline CDR1 and CDR2: SGHDT and YYEEEE. The CDR3 has 16 residues. Generated by immunoSEQ multiplex PCR, the TCRdb table keeps only in-frame clones and is missing some. The sample yields hundreds of thousands of clones, 82% seen once. The TCR was taken from a woman in her fifties or sixties with lung cancer. The rearrangement links TRBV5-6 to TRBJ2-7, with D uncertain. Sequenced: PBMCs. The CDR3 region is CASSSSPGRSSYEQYF. The CDR3 bases are TGTGCCAGCAGCTCCTCCCCAGGACGATCTTCCTACGAGCAGTACTTC.